The rows below give T cell receptor beta chains drawn from one sample of a study of blood T cell repertoires in COVID-19. Method: immunoSEQ multiplex PCR; TCRdb's copy keeps in-frame clones and lacks some. The sample lists some 180,000 clones, 75% to 90% occurring once. Sequencing input: PBMCs or T cells enriched from blood (not recorded which). The receptors originated from a man aged 35 to 55 who had recovered from COVID-19. Each CDR3 is given without its conserved first and last residue.

V	J	length	CDR3
TRBV4-1	TRBJ1-4	18	ASSQAVPGLTMATNEKLF
TRBV10-1	TRBJ2-1	13	ASSESILAEGEQF
TRBV30	TRBJ2-7	12	AWRGTGDSYEQY
TRBV29-1	TRBJ2-1	13	SVRLGDSHYNEQF
TRBV9	TRBJ2-7	11	ASSVGQAHEQY
TRBV29-1	TRBJ2-7	11	SGSQGSSYEQY
TRBV3-1/TRBV3-2	TRBJ1-1	14	ASSPGRSGMNTEAF
TRBV7-8	TRBJ1-6	12	ASSLDRGNSPLH
TRBV28	TRBJ2-5	11	ASGGPVGETQY
TRBV14	TRBJ2-4	18	ASSQDLGLGGRGAKNIQY
TRBV5-1	TRBJ2-2	11	ASSVVVAGLLF
TRBV7-9	TRBJ1-1	12	ASSLARAADEAF
TRBV11-3	TRBJ2-1	11	ASSPLTYNEQF
TRBV24-1	TRBJ1-1	10	ATSGSVGDAF
TRBV7-9	TRBJ1-1	12	ASSTVGVNTEAF
TRBV19	TRBJ2-1	12	ASSIGSGSADEF
TRBV18	TRBJ2-3	13	ASSQLAGRTDTQY
TRBV30	TRBJ1-1	13	AWSVWGGRNTEAF
TRBV19	TRBJ1-3	13	ASSMGQTPGNTIY
TRBV28	TRBJ2-7	10	ASSQGGYEQY
TRBV4-1	TRBJ2-5	14	ASSQEGSRVWETQY
TRBV12-3/TRBV12-4	TRBJ2-1	10	ASSSGGNEQF
TRBV19	TRBJ2-5	16	ASSIGRTGTGIWETQY
TRBV6-5	TRBJ1-1	11	ASSRDSTTQAF
TRBV6-4	TRBJ2-4	11	ASSQGPWDIQY
TRBV6-6	TRBJ1-2	12	ASSSPPDSYGYT
TRBV6-5	TRBJ1-1	14	ASSYGVGGLNTEAF
TRBV9	TRBJ1-3	14	ASRGSDRSSGNTIY
TRBV2	TRBJ1-6	13	ASALGQGKGSPLH
TRBV29-1	TRBJ1-1	10	SVAQGQAEAF
TRBV11-2	TRBJ1-5	11	ASSLHRGRPQH
TRBV5-1	TRBJ1-2	13	ASRIDSSFNYGYT
TRBV29-1	TRBJ1-3	10	SVAPGGNTIY
TRBV5-6	TRBJ2-1	10	ASSLQLNEQF
TRBV3-1/TRBV3-2	TRBJ1-5	13	ASSQGALSNQPQH
TRBV12-5	TRBJ1-3	12	ASALPDRANTIY
TRBV24-1	TRBJ2-2	14	ATSVSSGVGTGELF
TRBV28	TRBJ2-3	13	ASSSLRQGAMSQY
TRBV6-1	TRBJ1-2	12	ASSEREMDYGYT
TRBV15	TRBJ2-7	11	ATAWAGDYEQY
TRBV12-3/TRBV12-4	TRBJ1-2	11	ASSETGDGGYT
TRBV5-1	TRBJ2-5	13	ASSGGQGGSETQY
TRBV6-5	TRBJ1-6	12	ASSWTARDSPLH